Listed below are T cell receptor beta chains from one sample, sequenced in a study of blood T cell repertoires in COVID-19. The data were produced by immunoSEQ multiplex PCR, yet TCRdb's version contains in-frame clones alone and is incomplete. This sample has under 250,000 clones; 85% occur once, and the top ten carry 9.1%. What was sequenced was PBMCs or T cells enriched from blood (not recorded which). The receptors derive from a woman aged 45-60 years with acute COVID-19. Both conserved end residues are part of each CDR3. D genes are given only for firm matches. Rows give clone size only sometimes, using once, few, many, or a class for an expanded clone.

TRBJ2-2,-,-,TRBV19,CASSISWLTGVGTGELFF,TGTGCCAGTAGTATTAGTTGGCTAACGGGAGTGGGGACCGGGGAGCTGTTTTTT
TRBJ1-1,TRBD1,-,TRBV7-9,CASSLALTGRPEAFF,TGTGCCAGCAGCTTAGCGCTGACAGGGAGGCCTGAAGCTTTCTTT
TRBJ2-3,TRBD2,once,TRBV19,CASSPPGLAGDTQYF,TGTGCCAGCTCACCCCCGGGACTAGCAGGAGATACGCAGTATTTT
TRBJ1-1,-,once,TRBV27,CASTLAPGGGTEAFF,TGTGCCAGCACCCTCGCCCCAGGCGGGGGCACTGAAGCTTTCTTT
TRBJ1-5,TRBD1,once,TRBV24-1,CATSDSDRVWF,TGTGCCACCAGTGACTCGGACAGGGTATGGTTT
TRBJ2-2,-,once,TRBV5-4,CASSWARGNTGELFF,TGTGCCAGCAGCTGGGCCCGGGGGAACACCGGGGAGCTGTTTTTT
TRBJ1-1,TRBD1,once,TRBV5-6,CASSSYLQGEGNTEAFF,TGTGCCAGCAGCTCTTACTTACAGGGGGAGGGAAACACTGAAGCTTTCTTT
TRBJ2-3,TRBD2,few,TRBV13,CASSLPTSGVGDTQYF,TGTGCCAGCAGCTTACCAACTAGCGGGGTTGGAGATACGCAGTATTTT
TRBJ1-4,TRBD1,-,TRBV2,CASSLGGTENEKLFF,TGTGCCAGCAGTTTAGGGGGGACAGAGAATGAAAAACTGTTTTTT
TRBJ1-1,-,-,TRBV18,CASSFSKSNTEAFF,TGTGCCAGCTCATTTTCCAAATCGAACACTGAAGCTTTCTTT
TRBJ1-1,TRBD1,-,TRBV7-9,CASSAQGAAAFF,TGTGCCAGCAGCGCACAGGGGGCTGCAGCTTTCTTT
TRBJ2-1,-,-,TRBV11-2,CASSPTEAYNEQFF,TGTGCCAGCAGCCCGACAGAGGCCTACAATGAGCAGTTCTTC
TRBJ1-1,-,once,TRBV13,CASSLEDSWRGGTEAFF,TGTGCCAGCAGCTTAGAAGACTCCTGGAGGGGGGGAACTGAAGCTTTCTTT
TRBJ1-2,-,once,TRBV12-3/TRBV12-4,CASSTRTAYGYTF,TGTGCCAGCAGTACAAGGACAGCCTATGGCTACACCTTC
TRBJ2-1,TRBD2,-,TRBV14,CASSLAGGLNEQFF,TGTGCCAGCAGCCTAGCGGGGGGCCTCAATGAGCAGTTCTTC
TRBJ2-2,TRBD1,once,TRBV19,CASSIGGTGLAGELFF,TGTGCCAGTAGTATTGGGGGGACAGGGCTTGCCGGGGAGCTGTTTTTT
TRBJ1-2,-,-,TRBV3-1/TRBV3-2,CASSQERALGYTF,TGTGCCAGCAGCCAAGAGAGGGCACTTGGCTACACCTTC
TRBJ2-3,-,-,TRBV7-2,CASSLQTSTDTQYF,TGTGCCAGCAGCTTACAGACTAGCACAGATACGCAGTATTTT
TRBJ2-7,TRBD2,-,TRBV5-1,CASSLKTAGGALSYEQYF,TGCGCCAGCAGCTTGAAGACAGCGGGGGGCGCCCTTTCCTACGAGCAGTACTTC
TRBJ1-4,TRBD1,few,TRBV5-1,CASSLEGADEKLFF,TGCGCCAGCAGCTTGGAGGGGGCGGATGAAAAACTGTTTTTT
TRBJ2-7,TRBD1,-,TRBV7-2,CASSFDRGIVFPYEQYF,TGTGCCAGCAGCTTCGACAGGGGTATTGTGTTCCCCTACGAGCAGTACTTC
TRBJ2-5,-,-,TRBV29-1,CSADIWTLVEETQYF,TGCAGCGCCGACATATGGACTTTAGTGGAAGAGACCCAGTACTTC
TRBJ1-3,-,-,TRBV10-3,CAIGNILTGFLSGNTIYF,TGTGCCATCGGAAACATCTTAACAGGGTTTCTCTCTGGAAACACCATATATTTT
TRBJ2-2,TRBD2,-,TRBV18,CASSAGDPTTGELFF,TGTGCCAGCTCAGCGGGGGACCCCACCACCGGGGAGCTGTTTTTT
TRBJ1-6,TRBD1,-,TRBV5-1,CASSLDGQGASSPLHF,TGCGCCAGCAGCTTAGATGGACAGGGGGCGAGTTCACCCCTCCACTTT
TRBJ1-4,-,-,TRBV3-1/TRBV3-2,CASSQESQGLRPREKLFF,TGTGCCAGCAGCCAAGAGTCGCAGGGACTGAGGCCGAGGGAAAAACTGTTTTTT
TRBJ1-2,TRBD1,-,TRBV9,CASSPGQGYGYTF,TGTGCCAGCAGCCCGGGACAGGGGTATGGCTACACCTTC
TRBJ1-5,-,many,TRBV6-2/TRBV6-3,CASSYVASNQPQHF,TGTGCCAGCAGTTATGTGGCCAGCAATCAGCCCCAGCATTTT
TRBJ1-5,-,-,TRBV27,CASSPRRTNQPQHF,TGTGCCAGCAGTCCGCGACGGACAAATCAGCCCCAGCATTTT
TRBJ2-1,TRBD2,-,TRBV19,CASSIGTSGGWNEQFF,TGTGCCAGTAGTATCGGGACTAGCGGGGGGTGGAATGAGCAGTTCTTC
TRBJ1-2,-,-,TRBV13,CASGTVRYGYTF,TGTGCCAGCGGTACAGTTCGCTATGGCTACACCTTC
TRBJ1-1,-,-,TRBV29-1,CSARGGGFPNTEAFF,TGCAGCGCCCGCGGGGGCGGATTTCCGAACACTGAAGCTTTCTTT
TRBJ2-5,-,-,TRBV5-4,CASSLVNGEETQYF,TGTGCCAGCAGCTTGGTGAACGGGGAAGAGACCCAGTACTTC
TRBJ2-3,TRBD2,-,TRBV30,CAWSVLRGGTDTQYF,TGTGCCTGGAGTGTACTACGGGGGGGCACAGATACGCAGTATTTT
TRBJ2-7,-,-,TRBV9,CARPYGTGGGAGNEQYF,TGTGCCAGACCGTATGGGACAGGCGGGGGGGCCGGAAACGAGCAGTACTTC
TRBJ1-1,-,few,TRBV6-1,CASSEARGPGDTEAFF,TGTGCCAGCAGTGAAGCGCGAGGGCCAGGGGACACTGAAGCTTTCTTT
TRBJ1-2,TRBD1,-,TRBV9,CASSTLGRQGAGGYTF,TGTGCCAGCAGCACCTTGGGGAGACAGGGGGCGGGAGGCTACACCTTC
TRBJ2-3,TRBD2,few,TRBV4-3,CASSPERGGTDTQYF,TGCGCCAGCAGCCCCGAGCGGGGGGGCACAGATACGCAGTATTTT
TRBJ2-1,-,-,TRBV7-9,CASSFKAGLIHREQFF,TGTGCCAGCAGCTTTAAGGCGGGGCTCATTCATCGGGAGCAGTTCTTC
TRBJ1-1,-,-,TRBV5-1,CASSLVSRNTEAFF,TGCGCCAGCAGCTTGGTAAGTAGGAACACTGAAGCTTTCTTT
TRBJ2-5,TRBD1,-,TRBV5-6,CASSYGTALETQYF,TGTGCCAGCAGCTACGGGACAGCCCTAGAGACCCAGTACTTC
TRBJ1-2,TRBD1,few,TRBV5-1,CASSPAGDRGGYGYTF,TGCGCCAGCAGCCCAGCAGGAGACAGGGGGGGCTATGGCTACACCTTC
TRBJ1-5,-,-,TRBV6-2/TRBV6-3,CASSPRGFSNQPQHF,TGTGCCAGCAGCCCGAGGGGGTTTAGCAATCAGCCCCAGCATTTT
TRBJ2-5,TRBD2,-,TRBV4-2,CASSQIAGGQGTQYF,TGTGCCAGCAGCCAAATAGCGGGGGGTCAGGGGACCCAGTACTTC
TRBJ1-2,-,-,TRBV6-1,CASSEAFGQTNYGYTF,TGTGCCAGCAGTGAAGCGTTCGGACAGACTAACTATGGCTACACCTTC
TRBJ1-6,-,-,TRBV30,CAWSVHDSNSPLHF,TGTGCCTGGAGTGTACACGACAGCAATTCACCCCTCCACTTT
TRBJ2-7,-,-,TRBV23-1,CASSSWAPGDSYEQYF,TGCGCCAGCAGTTCATGGGCCCCAGGGGATTCCTACGAGCAGTACTTC